The text below deals with one T cell receptor beta chain. This entry comes from a study of blood T cell repertoires in COVID-19. On the study more broadly: Sites in the United States, Italy and Spain provided acute and convalescent COVID-19 samples. The cDNA or gDNA used as material had been derived from T cells, B-cell-depleted T cells, or PBMCs.

In the original processing: Estimated nucleated cell counts came from reference gene primer amplification. Clones were sequenced by immunoSEQ multiplex PCR, and TCRdb holds only the in-frame ones, with some missing. V and J calls plus clone size are reproduced from that table; the DNA served to infer D and trimming. The sample includes approximately 98,000 clones, 65% to 80% of them seen just once. The CDR3 contains 17 residues. Germline trimming cut 5 bases from V and 3 bases from J; bases unmatched to any gene: 6. Per the germline V gene, CDR1 is SGHVS and CDR2 is FQNEAQ. The sequence was collected from a woman aged 40 to 50 with acute or convalescent COVID-19. The rearrangement uses TRBV7-8 and TRBJ2-3; 15 positions agree with TRBD2. Sequencing was performed on peripheral blood. DNA of the CDR3: TGTGCCAGCAGCCGACGGGGACTAGCGGGGGGTACAGATACGCAGTATTTT. Translated, it gives CASSRRGLAGGTDTQYF.